This TCR beta chain was sequenced for a study of cytomegalovirus exposure and HLA in healthy donors. As for this clone: Its target is not known.

Whole-study findings and limits: An analysis was carried out at a later point. It showed that HLA-associated TCR beta chains were more clonally expanded than equally common non-associated chains. Immune exposure information comprised only CMV serostatus.

Primers: 60 Vbeta forward and 13 Jbeta reverse. Source study methods: The count from a later analysis was 65 million to 90 million unique TCR beta chains, 9.5 million to 13 million of them shared. Profiling relied on immunoSEQ multiplex PCR, and the TCRdb table lists in-frame clones only, not all of them. The DNA was the basis for D and trimming; V, J and clone size are from that table. The sample has about 87,000 clones, around 70% seen once. The TCR originated in a man aged 25-45 years in good health and CMV-seropositive. Specimen: PBMCs.

The CDR3 protein is CASSIQGANTEAFF. DNA of the CDR3: TGTGCCAGTAGTATTCAGGGGGCGAACACTGAAGCTTTCTTT. The chain combines TRBV19 with TRBJ1-1; 8 bases match TRBD1. There are 14 residues in the CDR3. The V and J ends lost 3 bases and 1 base, in that order; junction bases with no gene match: 1. The germline V gene encodes CDR1 LNHDA and CDR2 SQIVND (reference sequence).